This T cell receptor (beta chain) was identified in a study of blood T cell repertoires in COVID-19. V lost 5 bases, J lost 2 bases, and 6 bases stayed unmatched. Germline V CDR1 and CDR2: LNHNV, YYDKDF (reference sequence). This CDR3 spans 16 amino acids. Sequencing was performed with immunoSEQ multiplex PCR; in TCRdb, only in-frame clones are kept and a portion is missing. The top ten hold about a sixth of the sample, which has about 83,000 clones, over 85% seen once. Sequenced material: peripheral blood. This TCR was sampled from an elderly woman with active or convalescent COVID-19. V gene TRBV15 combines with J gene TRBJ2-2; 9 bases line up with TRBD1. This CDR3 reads CATSGRDRANTGELFF. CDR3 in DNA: TGTGCCACCAGCGGCCGGGACAGGGCTAACACCGGGGAGCTGTTTTTT.